The subject of this entry is one T cell receptor beta chain. Its cognate antigen is unknown. These data come from a study of cytomegalovirus exposure and HLA in healthy donors. The V gene's germline CDR1 is MNHNS and CDR2 SASEGT. The CDR3 is 15 residues long. The V segment lost 5 bases and the J segment 2 bases; nucleotides outside the gene matches: 8. PCR primers comprised 60 Vbeta and 13 Jbeta primers. Measured with immunoSEQ multiplex PCR; TCRdb has only the in-frame clones, and not every one. The sample records 55,000 to 80,000 clones, 78% being singletons. General study points: It was about 180 TCR beta chains that were listed as cytomegalovirus-associated.

This clonotype originated in a man aged 35-49 years in good health and CMV-seronegative. V and J are TRBV6-1 and TRBJ2-5; 7 nucleotides align to TRBD2. Sequencing input: PBMCs. The CDR3 loop reads CASSSTLGGQETQYF. The CDR3 nucleotides read TGTGCCAGCAGTTCGACGTTGGGGGGGCAAGAGACCCAGTACTTC.